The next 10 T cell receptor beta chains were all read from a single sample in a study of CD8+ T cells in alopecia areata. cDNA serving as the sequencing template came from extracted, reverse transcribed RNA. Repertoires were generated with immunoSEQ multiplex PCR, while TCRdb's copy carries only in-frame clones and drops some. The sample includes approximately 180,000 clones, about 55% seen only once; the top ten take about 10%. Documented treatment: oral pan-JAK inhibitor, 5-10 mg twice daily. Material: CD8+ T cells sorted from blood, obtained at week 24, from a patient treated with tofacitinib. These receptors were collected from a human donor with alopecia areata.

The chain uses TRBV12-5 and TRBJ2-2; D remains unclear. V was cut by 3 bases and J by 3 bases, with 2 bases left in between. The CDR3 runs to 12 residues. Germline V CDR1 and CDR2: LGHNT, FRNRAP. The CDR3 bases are TGTGCTAGTGGTTTTGACACCGGGGAGCTGTTTTTT. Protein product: CASGFDTGELFF.

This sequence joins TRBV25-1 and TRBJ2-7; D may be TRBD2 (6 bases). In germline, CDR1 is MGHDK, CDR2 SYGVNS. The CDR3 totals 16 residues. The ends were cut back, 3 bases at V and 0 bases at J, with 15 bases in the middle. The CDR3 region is CASSDPTGTDSYEQYF. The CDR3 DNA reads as TGTGCCAGCAGTGACCCTACCGGGACTGACTCCTACGAGCAGTACTTC.

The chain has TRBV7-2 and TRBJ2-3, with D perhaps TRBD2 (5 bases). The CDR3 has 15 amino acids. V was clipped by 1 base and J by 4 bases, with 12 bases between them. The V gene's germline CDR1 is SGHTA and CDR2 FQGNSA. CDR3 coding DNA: TGTGCCAGCAGCTTAGGGCTAGCTCGCGCAGATACGCAGTATTTT. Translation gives CASSLGLARADTQYF.

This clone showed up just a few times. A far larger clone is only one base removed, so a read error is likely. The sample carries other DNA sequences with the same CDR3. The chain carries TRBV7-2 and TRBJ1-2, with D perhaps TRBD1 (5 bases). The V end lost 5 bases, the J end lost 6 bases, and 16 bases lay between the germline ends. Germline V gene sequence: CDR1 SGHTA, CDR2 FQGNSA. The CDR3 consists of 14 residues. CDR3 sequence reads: CASSQTAGRHGYTF. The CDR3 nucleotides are TGTGCCAGCAGCCAAACGGCAGGGAGGCATGGCTACACCTTC.

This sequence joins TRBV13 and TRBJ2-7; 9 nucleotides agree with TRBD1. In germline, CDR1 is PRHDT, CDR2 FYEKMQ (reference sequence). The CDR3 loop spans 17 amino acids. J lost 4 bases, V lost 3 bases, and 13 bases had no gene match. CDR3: CASSLGASGTGNYEQYF. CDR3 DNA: TGTGCCAGCAGCTTGGGGGCCTCCGGGACAGGGAATTACGAGCAGTACTTC.

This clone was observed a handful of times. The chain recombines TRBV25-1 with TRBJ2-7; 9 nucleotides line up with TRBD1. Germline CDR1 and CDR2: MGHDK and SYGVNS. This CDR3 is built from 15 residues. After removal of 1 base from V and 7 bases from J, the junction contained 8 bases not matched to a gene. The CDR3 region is CASSEFGDRAGEQYF. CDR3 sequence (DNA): TGTGCCAGCAGTGAATTCGGGGACAGGGCCGGGGAGCAGTACTTC.

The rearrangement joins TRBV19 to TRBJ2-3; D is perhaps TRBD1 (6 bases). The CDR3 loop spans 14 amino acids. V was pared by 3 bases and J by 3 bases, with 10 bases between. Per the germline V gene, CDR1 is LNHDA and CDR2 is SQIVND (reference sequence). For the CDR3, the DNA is TGTGCCAGTAGTATGGAACAGGGTACAGATACGCAGTATTTT. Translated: CASSMEQGTDTQYF. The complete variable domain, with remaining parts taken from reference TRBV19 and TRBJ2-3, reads DGGITQSPKYLFRKEGQNVTLSCEQNLNHDAMYWYRQDPGQGLRLIYYSQIVNDFQKGDIAEGYSVSREKKESFPLTVTSAQKNPTAFYLCASSMEQGTDTQYFGPGTRLTVL.

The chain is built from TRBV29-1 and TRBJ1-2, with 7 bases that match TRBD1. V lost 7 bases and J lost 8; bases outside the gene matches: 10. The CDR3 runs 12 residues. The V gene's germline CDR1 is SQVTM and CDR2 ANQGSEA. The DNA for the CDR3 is TGCAGCGCAGGGGACAGTCAAGGGGGCTACACCTTC. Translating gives CSAGDSQGGYTF.

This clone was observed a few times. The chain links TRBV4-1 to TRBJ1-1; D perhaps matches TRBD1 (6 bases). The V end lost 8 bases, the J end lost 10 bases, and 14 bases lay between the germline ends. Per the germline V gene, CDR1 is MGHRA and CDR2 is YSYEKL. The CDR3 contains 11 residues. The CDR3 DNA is TGCGCCAGCCGGGGGCAGGGAAGAGCTTTCTTT. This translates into CASRGQGRAFF.

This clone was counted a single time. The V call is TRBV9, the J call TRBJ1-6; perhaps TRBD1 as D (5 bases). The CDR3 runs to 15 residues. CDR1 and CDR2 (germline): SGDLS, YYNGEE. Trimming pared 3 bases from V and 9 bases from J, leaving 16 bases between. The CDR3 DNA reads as TGTGCCAGCAGCGCGCGGGACCTCGGTCGTTCACCCCTCCACTTT. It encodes CASSARDLGRSPLHF.